This T cell receptor beta chain was recorded in a study of T cell changes during pregnancy in multiple sclerosis (dated 2019 in TCRdb). For the study in its entirety: Changes in the T cell repertoire over the course of pregnancy were examined in this study in women with multiple sclerosis.

The CDR3 runs 15 amino acids, cysteine and phenylalanine included. Of the read, only the CDR3 DNA is kept; its 45 bases are in frame from base 1. Germline trimming: 1 base from V, 4 bases from J; junction bases outside gene matches: 6. CDR1 SGHDT and CDR2 YYEEEE were looked up in the germline V gene. For this clone: Its cognate antigen has yet to be identified. Base qualities are not provided; no much larger clone lies one nucleotide away.

The library was built by means of the immunoSEQ multiplex PCR assay. What TCRdb holds here is the immuneACCESS table cut down to in-frame rearrangements. Part of the clones is not present; checked against another copy, under half of the missing clones reflect an unresolved V gene, and the others are unexplained. This sample has about 17,000 clones in its table, and around 87% of those were observed once. Roughly 13% of the sample comes from the top ten. This TCR came from a female donor in good health, enrolled as a control in a pregnancy study. The input for sequencing was CD8+ T cells from peripheral blood mononuclear cells, taken in the third trimester of pregnancy. The chain uses TRBV5-6 and TRBJ2-5, with 8 bases matching TRBD2. The DNA sequence is TGTGCCAGCAGCTTGAGTCTAGCGGGCTTAGAGACCCAGTACTTC. Translation gives CASSLSLAGLETQYF.